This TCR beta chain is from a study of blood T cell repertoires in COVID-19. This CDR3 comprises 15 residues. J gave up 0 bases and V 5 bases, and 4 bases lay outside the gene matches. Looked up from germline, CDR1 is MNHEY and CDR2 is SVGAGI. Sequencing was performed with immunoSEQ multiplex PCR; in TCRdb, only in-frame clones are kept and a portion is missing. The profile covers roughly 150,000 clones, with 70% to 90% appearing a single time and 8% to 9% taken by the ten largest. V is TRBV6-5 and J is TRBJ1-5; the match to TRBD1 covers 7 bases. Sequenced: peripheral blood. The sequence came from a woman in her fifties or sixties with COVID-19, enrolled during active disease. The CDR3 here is CASSPPGGSNQPQHF. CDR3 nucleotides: TGTGCCAGCAGTCCCCCAGGGGGTAGCAATCAGCCCCAGCATTTT.